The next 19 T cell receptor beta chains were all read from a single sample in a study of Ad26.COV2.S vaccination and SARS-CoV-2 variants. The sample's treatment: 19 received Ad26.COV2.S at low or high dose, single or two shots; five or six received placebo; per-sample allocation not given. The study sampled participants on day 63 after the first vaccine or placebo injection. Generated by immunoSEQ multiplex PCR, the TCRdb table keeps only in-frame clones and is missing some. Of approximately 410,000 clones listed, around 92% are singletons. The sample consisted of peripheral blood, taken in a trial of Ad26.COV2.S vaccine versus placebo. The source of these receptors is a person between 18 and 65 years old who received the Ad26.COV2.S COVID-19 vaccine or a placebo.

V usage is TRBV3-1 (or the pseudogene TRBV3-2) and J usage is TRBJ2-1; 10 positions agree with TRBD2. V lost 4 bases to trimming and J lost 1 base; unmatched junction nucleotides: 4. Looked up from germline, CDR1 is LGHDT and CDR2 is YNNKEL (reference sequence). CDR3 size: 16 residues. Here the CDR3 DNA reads TGTGCCAGCAGCCGCCTTAGCGGGGGGTCCTACAATGAGCAGTTCTTC. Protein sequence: CASSRLSGGSYNEQFF.

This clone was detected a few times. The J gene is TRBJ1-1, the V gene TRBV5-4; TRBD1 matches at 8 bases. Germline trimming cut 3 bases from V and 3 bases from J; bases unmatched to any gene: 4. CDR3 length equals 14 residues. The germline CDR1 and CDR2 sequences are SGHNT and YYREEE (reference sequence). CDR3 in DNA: TGTGCCAGCAGCTGGACAGGGTGGTACACTGAAGCTTTCTTT. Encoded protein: CASSWTGWYTEAFF.

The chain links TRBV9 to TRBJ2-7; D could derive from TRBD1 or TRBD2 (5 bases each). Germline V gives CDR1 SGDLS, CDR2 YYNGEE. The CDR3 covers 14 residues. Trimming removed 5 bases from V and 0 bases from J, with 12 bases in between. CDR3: CASSLGDHSYEQYF. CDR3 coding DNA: TGTGCCAGCAGTCTGGGGGACCACTCCTACGAGCAGTACTTC.

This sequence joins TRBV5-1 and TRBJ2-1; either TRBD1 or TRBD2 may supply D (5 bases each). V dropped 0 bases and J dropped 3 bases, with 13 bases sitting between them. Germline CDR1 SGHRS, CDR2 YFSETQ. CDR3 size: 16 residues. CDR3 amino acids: CASSLDGTSDYNEQFF. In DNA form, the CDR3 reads TGCGCCAGCAGCTTGGACGGGACCTCCGACTACAATGAGCAGTTCTTC.

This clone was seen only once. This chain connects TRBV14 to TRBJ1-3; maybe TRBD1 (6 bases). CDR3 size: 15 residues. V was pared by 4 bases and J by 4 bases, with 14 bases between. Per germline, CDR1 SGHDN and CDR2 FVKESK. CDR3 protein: CASSPHWGRGNTIYF. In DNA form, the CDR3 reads TGTGCCAGCAGCCCGCATTGGGGGCGAGGAAACACCATATATTTT. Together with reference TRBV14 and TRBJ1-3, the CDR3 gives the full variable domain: EAGVTQFPSHSVIEKGQTVTLRCDPISGHDNLYWYRRVMGKEIKFLLHFVKESKQDESGMPNNRFLAERTGGTYSTLKVQPAELEDSGVYFCASSPHWGRGNTIYFGEGSWLTVV.

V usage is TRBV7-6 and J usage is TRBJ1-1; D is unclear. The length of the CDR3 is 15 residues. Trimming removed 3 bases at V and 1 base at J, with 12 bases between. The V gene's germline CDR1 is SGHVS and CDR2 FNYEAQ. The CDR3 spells CASSLQRAANTEAFF. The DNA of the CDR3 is TGTGCCAGCAGCTTGCAACGCGCAGCGAACACTGAAGCTTTCTTT.

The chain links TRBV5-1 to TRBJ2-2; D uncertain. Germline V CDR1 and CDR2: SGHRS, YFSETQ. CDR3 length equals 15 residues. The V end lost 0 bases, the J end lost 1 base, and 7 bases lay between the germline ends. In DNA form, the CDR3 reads TGCGCCAGCAGCTTGGCACAGTTGAACACCGGGGAGCTGTTTTTT. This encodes CASSLAQLNTGELFF.

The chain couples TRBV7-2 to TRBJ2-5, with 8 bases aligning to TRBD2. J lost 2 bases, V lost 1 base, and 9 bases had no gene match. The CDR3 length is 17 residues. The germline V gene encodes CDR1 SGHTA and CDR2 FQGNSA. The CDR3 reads CASSLGFSGGIQETQYF. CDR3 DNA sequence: TGTGCCAGCAGCTTAGGATTCAGCGGGGGTATACAAGAGACCCAGTACTTC.

DNA for the CDR3: TGTGCCAGCAGCTTAGCCGGCGCGCAGTATTTT. It codes for CASSLAGAQYF. The gene calls are TRBV11-3 and TRBJ2-3; D uncertain. V was shortened by 1 base and J by 10 bases, with 6 bases between the two germline ends. Looked up from germline, CDR1 is SGHNT and CDR2 is YENEEA. The CDR3 length is 11 residues.

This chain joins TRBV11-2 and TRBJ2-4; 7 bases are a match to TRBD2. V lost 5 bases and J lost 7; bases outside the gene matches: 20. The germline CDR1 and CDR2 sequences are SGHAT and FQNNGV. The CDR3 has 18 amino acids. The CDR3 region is CASSPLRGGAGVVNIQYF. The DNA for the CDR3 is TGTGCCAGCAGCCCCCTCCGCGGTGGGGCGGGGGTAGTTAACATTCAGTACTTC.

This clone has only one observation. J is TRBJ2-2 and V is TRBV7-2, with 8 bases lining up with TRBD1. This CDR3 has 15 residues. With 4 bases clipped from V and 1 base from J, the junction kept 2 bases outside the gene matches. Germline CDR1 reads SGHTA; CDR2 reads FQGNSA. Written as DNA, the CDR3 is TGTGCCAGCAGCTCGGGACAGGTGAACACCGGGGAGCTGTTTTTT. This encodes CASSSGQVNTGELFF.

This CDR3 reads CASSLDTYGYTF. As DNA, the CDR3 is TGCGCCAGCAGCTTAGACACATATGGCTACACCTTC. The chain combines TRBV5-1 with TRBJ1-2; D uncertain. The CDR3 is made up of 12 amino acids. V gave up 2 bases and J gave up 5 bases, with 7 bases separating them. Per the germline V gene, CDR1 is SGHRS and CDR2 is YFSETQ.

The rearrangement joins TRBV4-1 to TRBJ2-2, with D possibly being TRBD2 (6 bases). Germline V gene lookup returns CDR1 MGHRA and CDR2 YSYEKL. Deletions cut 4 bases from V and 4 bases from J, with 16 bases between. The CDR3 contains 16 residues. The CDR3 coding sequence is TGCGCCAGCAGCCCCTCCAAAGCGGGTTTCACCGGGGAGCTGTTTTTT. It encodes CASSPSKAGFTGELFF.

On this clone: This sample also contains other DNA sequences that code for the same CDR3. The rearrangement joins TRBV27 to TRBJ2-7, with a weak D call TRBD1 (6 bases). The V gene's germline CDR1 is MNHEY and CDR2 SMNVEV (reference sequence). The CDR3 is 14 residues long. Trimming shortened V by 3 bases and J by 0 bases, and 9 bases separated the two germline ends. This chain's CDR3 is CASSLQGSSYEQYF. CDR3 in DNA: TGTGCCAGCAGTTTGCAGGGGAGCTCCTACGAGCAGTACTTC.

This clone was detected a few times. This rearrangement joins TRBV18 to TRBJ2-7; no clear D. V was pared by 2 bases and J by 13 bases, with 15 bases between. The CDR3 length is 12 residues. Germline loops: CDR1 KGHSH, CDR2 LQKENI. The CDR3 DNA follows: TGTGCCAGCTCACCAGACATTAAAATACCTTACTTC. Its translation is CASSPDIKIPYF.

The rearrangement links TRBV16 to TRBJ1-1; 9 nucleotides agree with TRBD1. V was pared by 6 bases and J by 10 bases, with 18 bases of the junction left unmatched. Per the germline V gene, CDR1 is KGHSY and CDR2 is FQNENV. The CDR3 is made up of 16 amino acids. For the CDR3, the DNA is TGTGCCAGCAGTTTCTCGGGACAGGGCCAAGGCATGGGAGCTTTCTTT. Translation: CASSFSGQGQGMGAFF.

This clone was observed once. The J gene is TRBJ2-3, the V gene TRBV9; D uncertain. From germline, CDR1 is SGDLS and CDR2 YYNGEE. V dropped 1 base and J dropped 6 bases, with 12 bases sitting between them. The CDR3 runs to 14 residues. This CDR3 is CASSVTGSSDTQYF. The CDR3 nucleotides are TGTGCCAGCAGCGTAACGGGTTCCTCGGATACGCAGTATTTT.

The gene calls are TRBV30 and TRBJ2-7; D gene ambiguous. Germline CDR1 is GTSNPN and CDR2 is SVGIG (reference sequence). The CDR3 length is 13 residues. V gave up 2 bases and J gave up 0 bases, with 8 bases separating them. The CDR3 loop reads CAWSYEVSYEQYF. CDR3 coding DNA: TGTGCCTGGAGTTATGAGGTCTCCTACGAGCAGTACTTC.

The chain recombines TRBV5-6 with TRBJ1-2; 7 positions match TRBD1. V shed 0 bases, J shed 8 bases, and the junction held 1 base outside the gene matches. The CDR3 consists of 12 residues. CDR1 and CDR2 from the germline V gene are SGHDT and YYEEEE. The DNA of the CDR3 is TGTGCCAGCAGCTTGGAAGGGGGCGGCTACACCTTC. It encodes CASSLEGGGYTF.